This passage covers 10 T cell receptor beta chains from one sample sequenced in a study of cytomegalovirus exposure and HLA in healthy donors. It was with 60 Vbeta and 13 Jbeta primers that the PCR ran. Method: immunoSEQ multiplex PCR; TCRdb's copy keeps in-frame clones and lacks some. Of more than 95,000 clones listed, under 85% are singletons. Sample: PBMCs. The receptor set was obtained from a female donor in good health and CMV-seropositive.

The V call is TRBV11-2, the J call TRBJ1-1, with D perhaps TRBD1 (5 bases). V lost 6 bases, J lost 5 bases, and 19 bases lay in between. The germline CDR1 and CDR2 sequences are SGHAT and FQNNGV. The CDR3 loop spans 15 amino acids. As DNA, the CDR3 is TGTGCCAGCAGTTCCCAAGGGGTGGGGGGGACTGAAGCTTTCTTT. Amino acids: CASSSQGVGGTEAFF.

The chain recombines TRBV4-3 with TRBJ2-1; the D gene is possibly TRBD2 (5 bases). V was pared by 2 bases and J by 7 bases, with 24 bases between. This CDR3 comprises 18 residues. Germline V CDR1 and CDR2: LGHNA, YSLEER. This chain's CDR3 is CASSQSLGRGRFGNEQFF. In DNA, the CDR3 is TGCGCCAGCAGCCAAAGTTTAGGGAGAGGAAGGTTTGGAAATGAGCAGTTCTTC.

The chain joins TRBV7-8 to TRBJ2-2, with 9 bases aligning to TRBD1. The V gene end was trimmed by 4 bases and the J gene end by 4 bases; junction bases not matched to a gene: 13. CDR3 length: 18 amino acids. CDR1 SGHVS and CDR2 FQNEAQ come from the germline V gene. CDR3 protein: CASSSPRGQGDSTGELFF. The CDR3, as DNA: TGTGCCAGCAGCTCCCCGAGGGGACAGGGCGATAGCACCGGGGAGCTGTTTTTT. Full variable domain (rest looked up from reference TRBV7-8 and TRBJ2-2): GAGVSQSPRYKVAKRGQDVALRCDPISGHVSLFWYQQALGQGPEFLTYFQNEAQLDKSGLPSDRFFAERPEGSVSTLKIQRTQQEDSAVYLCASSSPRGQGDSTGELFFGEGSRLTVL.

This chain connects TRBV7-2 to TRBJ1-5, with TRBD1 as a possible D gene (6 bases). Germline V gene sequence: CDR1 SGHTA, CDR2 FQGNSA. V lost 5 bases and J lost 2, with 10 bases in between. This CDR3 spans 14 amino acids. DNA for the CDR3: TGTGCCAGCAGCCAAGACAGGCGCAATCAGCCCCAGCATTTT. Translated, it gives CASSQDRRNQPQHF.

This chain joins TRBV9 and TRBJ2-1; 11 nucleotides line up with TRBD2. The CDR3 spans 17 residues. With 2 bases clipped from V and 9 bases from J, the junction kept 13 bases outside the gene matches. Per germline, CDR1 SGDLS and CDR2 YYNGEE. The CDR3 reads CASSVQNSGGAKCEQFF. In DNA, the CDR3 is TGTGCCAGCAGCGTCCAAAATAGCGGGGGGGCCAAGTGTGAGCAGTTCTTC.

This chain links TRBV7-3 with TRBJ1-6; no clear D gene. The CDR3 loop spans 14 amino acids. CDR1 SGHTA and CDR2 FQGTGA come from the germline V gene. Trimming removed 1 base at V and 7 bases at J, with 8 bases between. The CDR3 loop reads CASSLRGQNSPLHF. CDR3 sequence (DNA): TGTGCCAGCAGCTTAAGAGGCCAGAATTCACCCCTCCACTTT.

The V and J genes are TRBV5-4 and TRBJ2-7; TRBD1 matches at 8 bases. Germline assignment: CDR1 SGHNT and CDR2 YYREEE (reference sequence). The CDR3 runs 15 residues. V lost 4 bases, J lost 3 bases, and 9 bases stayed unmatched. The CDR3 nucleotides read TGTGCCAGCAGCCTTGGGACAGGAACCAACTACGAGCAGTACTTC. Protein: CASSLGTGTNYEQYF. The full variable domain, rest sourced from reference TRBV5-4 and TRBJ2-7, is ETGVTQSPTHLIKTRGQQVTLRCSSQSGHNTVSWYQQALGQGPQFIFQYYREEENGRGNFPPRFSGLQFPNYSSELNVNALELDDSALYLCASSLGTGTNYEQYFGPGTRLTVT.

This chain joins TRBV19 and TRBJ1-6; D is undetermined. Germline V gene data show CDR1 as LNHDA and CDR2 as SQIVND (reference sequence). The CDR3 length is 15 residues. V dropped 6 bases and J dropped 1 base, with 10 bases sitting between them. The CDR3 protein is CASSPEGSYNSPLHF. The CDR3 DNA sequence: TGTGCCAGTAGCCCGGAGGGATCCTATAATTCACCCCTCCACTTT.

The chain has TRBV7-2 and TRBJ2-5; TRBD2 agrees at 8 bases. Germline V lookup: CDR1 SGHTA, CDR2 FQGNSA. This CDR3 is 15 amino acids long. The J segment lost 2 bases and the V segment lost 5 bases, leaving 7 bases of the junction unmatched. This CDR3 is CASSTHGGGQETQYF. CDR3 nucleotide sequence: TGTGCCAGCAGCACCCACGGGGGGGGGCAAGAGACCCAGTACTTC.

This clone was seen a few times. The chain carries TRBV2 and TRBJ1-5, with 12 bases matching TRBD1. Germline CDR1 and CDR2: SNHLY and FYNNEI. Trimming removed 6 bases from V and 6 bases from J; junction bases left unmatched: 3. This CDR3 is 14 amino acids long. The CDR3, as DNA: TGTGCCAGCAGGGGGACAGGGGGCTTTCAGCCCCAGCATTTT. Translated: CASRGTGGFQPQHF. Full variable domain (outside the CDR3, taken from reference TRBV2 and TRBJ1-5): EPEVTQTPSHQVTQMGQEVILRCVPISNHLYFYWYRQILGQKVEFLVSFYNNEISEKSEIFDDQFSVERPDGSNFTLKIRSTKLEDSAMYFCASRGTGGFQPQHFGDGTRLSIL.